These T cell receptor beta chains were read from a single sample in a study of chemoradiotherapy in HPV16-positive cancers. TCRdb's copy holds only in-frame clones and misses some; the assay was immunoSEQ multiplex PCR. This sample has 53,000 or so clones, with roughly nine tenths found just once. The starting material was blood, obtained from a patient who underwent chemoradiotherapy. The receptors come from a human donor with HPV-associated anogenital cancer. The CDR3 runs from the conserved cysteine through the conserved F or W. A D gene is named only where the DNA matches it firmly. A row's size may be missing; if present it is once, few, many or a size class.

j_call | v_call | d_call | clone_size | cdr3_aa | cdr3_nt
TRBJ1-5 | TRBV5-6 | TRBD1 | . | CASSWTGGPNQPQHF | TGTGCCAGCAGCTGGACAGGGGGTCCCAATCAGCCCCAGCATTTT
TRBJ2-7 | TRBV21-1 | . | . | CASSPSINPPLYYEQYF | TGTGCCAGCAGCCCTTCCATAAACCCTCCTCTCTACTACGAGCAGTACTTC
TRBJ1-2 | TRBV19 | . | . | CASSQDGIYGYTF | TGTGCCAGTAGCCAGGACGGTATCTATGGCTACACCTTC
TRBJ1-2 | TRBV6-6 | TRBD1 | . | CASTGDRGYGYTF | TGTGCCAGCACCGGGGACAGGGGGTATGGCTACACCTTC
TRBJ2-5 | TRBV30 | TRBD1 | . | CAWSGQGMKTQYF | TGTGCCTGGAGCGGACAGGGGATGAAGACCCAGTACTTC
TRBJ1-2 | TRBV30 | . | . | CAWSKDENYGYTF | TGTGCCTGGAGCAAAGACGAAAACTATGGCTACACCTTC
TRBJ1-5 | TRBV11-2 | . | few | CASSLDNNQPQHF | TGTGCCAGCAGCTTAGACAACAATCAGCCCCAGCATTTT
TRBJ2-1 | TRBV15 | . | . | CATSRDARGNEQFF | TGTGCCACCAGCAGAGATGCCAGGGGCAATGAGCAGTTCTTC
TRBJ2-5 | TRBV4-1 | TRBD2 | . | CASSFPGTNPQETQYF | TGCGCCAGCAGCTTCCCAGGGACTAACCCACAAGAGACCCAGTACTTC
TRBJ1-2 | TRBV6-1 | . | . | CASSEAPQDYGYTF | TGTGCCAGCAGTGAAGCCCCTCAGGACTATGGCTACACCTTC
TRBJ1-5 | TRBV7-2 | . | . | CASSLETGTGQPQHF | TGTGCCAGCAGCTTAGAAACCGGTACAGGTCAGCCCCAGCATTTT
TRBJ2-7 | TRBV27 | . | . | CASSFTGTYEQYF | TGTGCCAGCAGTTTTACAGGTACCTACGAGCAGTACTTC
TRBJ2-1 | TRBV30 | TRBD1 | . | CAWSTGGEDEQFF | TGTGCCTGGTCGACAGGGGGAGAGGATGAGCAGTTCTTC
TRBJ1-3 | TRBV4-3 | . | . | CASSQGASTSGNTIYF | TGCGCCAGCAGCCAGGGGGCTTCCACCTCTGGAAACACCATATATTTT
TRBJ2-3 | TRBV4-3 | TRBD1 | few | CASSQEGTGLTDTQYF | TGCGCCAGCAGCCAAGAGGGGACAGGGCTCACAGATACGCAGTATTTT
TRBJ1-5 | TRBV7-3 | . | . | CASSPRAGRNQPQHF | TGTGCCAGCAGCCCCCGGGCAGGCCGCAATCAGCCCCAGCATTTT
TRBJ1-6 | TRBV18 | . | . | CASSPPGQGFGNSPLHF | TGTGCCAGCTCACCACCTGGGCAGGGGTTCGGTAATTCACCCCTCCACTTT
TRBJ1-2 | TRBV5-1 | . | . | CASSSQGLLAGNYGYTF | TGCGCCAGCAGCTCCCAGGGGTTGTTAGCGGGGAACTATGGCTACACCTTC
TRBJ1-5 | TRBV6-5 | . | once | CASSSGPHSNQPQHF | TGTGCCAGCAGTTCGGGACCCCATAGCAATCAGCCCCAGCATTTT
TRBJ2-7 | TRBV21-1 | . | few | CASSCGRFTTYEQYF | TGTGCCAGCAGCTGCGGGCGGTTCACTACCTACGAGCAGTACTTC
TRBJ2-2 | TRBV9 | . | . | CASSPFLTLRDTGELFF | TGTGCCAGCAGCCCCTTTTTGACCCTGAGGGACACCGGGGAGCTGTTTTTT
TRBJ2-1 | TRBV7-2 | TRBD2 | . | CASSLAELAGGSSYNEQFF | TGTGCCAGCAGCTTAGCGGAACTAGCGGGAGGGAGCTCCTACAATGAGCAGTTCTTC
TRBJ1-6 | TRBV5-4 | . | . | CASSPDSVRNSPLHF | TGTGCCAGCAGCCCAGACTCCGTCCGTAATTCACCCCTCCACTTT
TRBJ1-1 | TRBV5-1 | . | once | CASSTGAGWANTEAFF | TGCGCCAGCAGCACCGGGGCAGGGTGGGCGAACACTGAAGCTTTCTTT
TRBJ1-5 | TRBV6-5 | . | . | CAGGRSYRENQPQHF | TGTGCCGGTGGGCGGAGTTACAGGGAAAATCAGCCCCAGCATTTT
TRBJ1-6 | TRBV27 | . | . | CASSLQAERSPLHF | TGTGCCAGCAGTTTACAGGCGGAGCGGTCACCCCTCCACTTT
TRBJ2-7 | TRBV30 | . | . | CAWSLGFESYEQYF | TGTGCCTGGAGCCTGGGATTTGAGTCCTACGAGCAGTACTTC
TRBJ2-7 | TRBV7-8 | TRBD1 | . | CASSPVSGGSYEQYF | TGTGCCAGCAGTCCGGTCTCAGGGGGCTCCTACGAGCAGTACTTC
TRBJ2-7 | TRBV6-1 | . | . | CASSETDYEQYF | TGTGCCAGCAGTGAAACCGACTACGAGCAGTACTTC
TRBJ1-2 | TRBV6-5 | . | . | CASSYIHGYTF | TGTGCCAGCAGTTACATCCATGGCTACACCTTC
TRBJ2-1 | TRBV15 | . | once | CATSRDGGDNEQFF | TGTGCCACCAGCAGAGATGGGGGTGACAATGAGCAGTTCTTC